Following are 5 T cell receptor delta chains from one sample sequenced in a study of gamma-delta T cells after stem cell transplantation listed by TCRdb under 2016. Receptor amplification or capture employed RT-PCR. The data were produced on an Illumina MiSeq. The public reads were reprocessed by TCRdb using CATT, and rows of matching DNA were later combined. Counted in this sample were 4,700 or so delta-chain clones; approximately 15% of them appeared once. Of the sample, around 4.9% falls within the top ten clones. Sequences were obtained from gamma-delta T cells. These receptors all stem from a human donor. It is not recorded whose cells these are; they may come from a transplant donor.

This chain joins TRDV1 and TRDJ1, with TRDD3 identical over 12 bases. This CDR3 region has 24 residues. The trim removed 2 bases at V and 4 bases at J, leaving 29 bases unmatched. Germline V gives CDR1 TSWWSYY, CDR2 QGS. The CDR3 bases are TGTGCTCTTGGGGAAAGAGCCCCTTCCTACGGATCGGCTGGGGGATACGCCCCCCGCGATAAACTCATCTTT. It translates to CALGERAPSYGSAGGYAPRDKLIF.

In its sample, this clone was seen a few times. The junction departs from germline at one end; a sequencing error may be responsible. The chain recombines TRDV1 with TRDJ1, with D possibly matching TRDD2 (7 bases). Germline V gives CDR1 TSWWSYY, CDR2 QGS. The CDR3 extends over 19 amino acids. The CDR3 DNA follows: TGTGCTCTTGGGCAACTGGGTCCTTCCTTAATGTACTACACCGATAAACTCATCTTT. Translated: CALGQLGPSLMYYTDKLIF.

The rearrangement links TRDV1 to TRDJ2; 13 bases fit TRDD3. This CDR3 contains 18 residues. Germline assignment: CDR1 TSWWSYY and CDR2 QGS. Trimming took 2 bases from V and 3 from J; bases not matched to a gene: 6. The CDR3: CALGEALGDTRLTAQLFF. The CDR3 DNA reads as TGTGCTCTTGGGGAAGCACTGGGGGATACGCGACTGACAGCACAACTCTTCTTT.

The CDR3 spells CALGDTSLWGLGALTDKLIF. The DNA of the CDR3 is TGTGCTCTTGGGGATACTTCCCTCTGGGGACTGGGGGCCCTCACCGATAAACTCATCTTT. The chain recombines TRDV1 with TRDJ1; TRDD3 matches 8 bases. This CDR3 contains 20 residues. V trimming: 3 bases; J trimming: 1 base; junction bases outside the gene matches: 19. Germline V gene sequence: CDR1 TSWWSYY, CDR2 QGS.

The chain carries TRAV29/DV5 and TRDJ3; the match to TRDD3 covers 9 bases. The CDR3 spans 18 residues. In germline, CDR1 is NSMFDY, CDR2 ISSIKDK. V lost 3 bases and J lost 0; bases outside the gene matches: 7. CDR3 DNA: TGTGCAGCAACCGTACTGGGGGACCCCTCCTGGGACACCCGACAGATGTTTTTC. This translates into CAATVLGDPSWDTRQMFF.